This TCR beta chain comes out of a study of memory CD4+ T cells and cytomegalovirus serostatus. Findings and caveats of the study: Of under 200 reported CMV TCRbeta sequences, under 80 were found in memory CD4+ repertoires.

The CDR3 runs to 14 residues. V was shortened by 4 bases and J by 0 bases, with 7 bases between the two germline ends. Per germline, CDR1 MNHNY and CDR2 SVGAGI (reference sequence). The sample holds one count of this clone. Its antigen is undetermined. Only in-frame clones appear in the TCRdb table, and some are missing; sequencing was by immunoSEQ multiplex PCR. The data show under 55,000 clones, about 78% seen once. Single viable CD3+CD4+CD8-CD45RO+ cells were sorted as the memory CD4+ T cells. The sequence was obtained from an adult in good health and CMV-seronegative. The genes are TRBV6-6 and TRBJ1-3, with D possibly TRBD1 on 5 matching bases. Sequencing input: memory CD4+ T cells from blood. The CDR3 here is CASSLQGSGNTIYF. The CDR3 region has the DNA TGTGCCAGCAGTTTGCAGGGCTCTGGAAACACCATATATTTT.